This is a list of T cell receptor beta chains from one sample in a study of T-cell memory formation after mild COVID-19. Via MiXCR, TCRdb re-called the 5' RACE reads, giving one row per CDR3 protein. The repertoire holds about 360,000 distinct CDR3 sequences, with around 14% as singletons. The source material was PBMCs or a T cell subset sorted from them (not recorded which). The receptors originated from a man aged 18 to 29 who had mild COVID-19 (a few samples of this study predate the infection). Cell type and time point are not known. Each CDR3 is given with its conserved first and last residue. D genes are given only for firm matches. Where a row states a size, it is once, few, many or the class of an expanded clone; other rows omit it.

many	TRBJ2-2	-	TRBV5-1	TGCGCCGGGCGGACAGAAGCGAACACCGGGGAGCTGTTTTTT	CAGRTEANTGELFF
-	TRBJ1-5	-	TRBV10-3	TGTGCCATCAGTGATACGGGTGGCAATCAGCCCCAGCATTTT	CAISDTGGNQPQHF
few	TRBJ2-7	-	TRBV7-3	TGTGCCAGCAGCTTATTGGGGGGTGGCGACTACGAGCAGTACTTC	CASSLLGGGDYEQYF
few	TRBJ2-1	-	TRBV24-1	TGTGCCACCAGTGATTGGGACTCCCGGCAGGTTGAGCAGTTCTTC	CATSDWDSRQVEQFF
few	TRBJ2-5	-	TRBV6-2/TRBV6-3	TGTGCCAGCAGCCATACTCGAGAGACCCAGTACTTC	CASSHTRETQYF
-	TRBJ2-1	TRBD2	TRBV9	TGTGCCAGCTCTCGGACTAGCGGGGGGGTGAATGAGCAGTTCTTC	CASSRTSGGVNEQFF
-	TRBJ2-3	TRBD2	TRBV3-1	TGTGCCAGCAGCCAAGGGAATAGCGGGGGCACAGATACGCAGTATTTT	CASSQGNSGGTDTQYF
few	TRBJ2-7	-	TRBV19	TGTGCCACCTCGACCGGGGCCCCAAGCTCCTACGAGCAGTACTTC	CATSTGAPSSYEQYF
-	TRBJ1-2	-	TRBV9	TGTGCCAGCAGCGTAGGACAGAGATCTAACTATGGCTACACCTTC	CASSVGQRSNYGYTF
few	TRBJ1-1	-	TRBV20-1	TGCAGTGCCCCGGACGGGTCGAACACTGAAGCTTTCTTT	CSAPDGSNTEAFF
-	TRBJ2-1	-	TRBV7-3	TGTGCCAGCAGGAGTGACACCCAAAATGAGCAGTTCTTC	CASRSDTQNEQFF
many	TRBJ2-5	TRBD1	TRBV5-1	TGCGCCAGCAGCTGGGACCGACAGGGGGCGATTAGAGAGACCCAGTACTTC	CASSWDRQGAIRETQYF
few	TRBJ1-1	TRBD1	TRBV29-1	TGCAGCGTTGAATCGACAGGGTTAACTGAAGCTTTCTTT	CSVESTGLTEAFF
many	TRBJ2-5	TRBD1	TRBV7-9	TGTGCCAGCAGCACCGCAGGGGGTCGGGAGACCCAGTACTTC	CASSTAGGRETQYF
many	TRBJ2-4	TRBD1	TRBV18	TGTGCCAGCTCACCGGCAGGGGGCAGCAAAAACATTCAGTACTTC	CASSPAGGSKNIQYF
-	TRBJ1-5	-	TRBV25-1	TGTGCCAGCAGTGAATCGGGCGAGGGCAATCAGCCCCAGCATTTT	CASSESGEGNQPQHF
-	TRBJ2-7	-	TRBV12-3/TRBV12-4	TGTGCCAGCAGTTTAAGACTTGGCGCCTACGAGCAGTACTTC	CASSLRLGAYEQYF
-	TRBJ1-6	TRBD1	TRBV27	TGTGCCAGCAGATCCGGGACAGGGTATTCACCCCTCCACTTT	CASRSGTGYSPLHF
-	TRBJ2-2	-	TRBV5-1	TGCGCCAGCAGCCCGACGGGGGGCTGGGACGGGGAGCTGTTTTTT	CASSPTGGWDGELFF
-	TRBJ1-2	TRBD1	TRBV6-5	TGTGCCAGCAGTGCCCGGGACAGGGCCAACTATGGCTACACCTTC	CASSARDRANYGYTF
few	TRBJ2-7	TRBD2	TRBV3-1	TGTGCCAGCAGCCGTAGCGGGGTTGCCTACGAGCAGTACTTC	CASSRSGVAYEQYF
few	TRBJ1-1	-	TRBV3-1	TGTGCCAGCAGCTTCTTCAGGGATGGAACTGAAGCTTTCTTT	CASSFFRDGTEAFF
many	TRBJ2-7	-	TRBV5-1	TGCGCCAGCGCAAGTTCCTCAGGGCTAAACGAGCAGTACTTC	CASASSSGLNEQYF
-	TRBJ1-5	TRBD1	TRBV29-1	TGCAGCGTAGAGACAGGGGGAAATCAGCCCCAGCATTTT	CSVETGGNQPQHF
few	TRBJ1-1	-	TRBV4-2	TGTGCCAGCAGCCAAGATGTCGAAACTGAAGCTTTCTTT	CASSQDVETEAFF
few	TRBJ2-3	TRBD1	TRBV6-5	TGTGCCAGCAGATCGACAGGGGAGACAGATACGCAGTATTTT	CASRSTGETDTQYF
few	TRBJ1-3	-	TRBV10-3	TGTGCCATCAGGCCCGACAGCTCTGGAAACACCATATATTTT	CAIRPDSSGNTIYF
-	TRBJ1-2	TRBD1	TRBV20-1	TGCAGTGCTATTAGACAGGGGGCTGGCTATGGCTACACCTTC	CSAIRQGAGYGYTF
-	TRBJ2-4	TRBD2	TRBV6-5	TGTGCCAGCAGTTATGGTAGCGGGGCCGGCACTCAGTACTTC	CASSYGSGAGTQYF
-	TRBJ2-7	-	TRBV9	TGTGCCAGCAGCGTAGTTTCAGGGGCCGAGCAGTACTTC	CASSVVSGAEQYF
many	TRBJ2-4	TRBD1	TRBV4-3	TGCGCCAGCAGCCAGGGGGACAGTCTAGCCAAAAACATTCAGTACTTC	CASSQGDSLAKNIQYF
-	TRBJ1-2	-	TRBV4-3	TGCGCCAGCAGCCAAGAAAATACAGCACCCTATGGCTACACCTTC	CASSQENTAPYGYTF
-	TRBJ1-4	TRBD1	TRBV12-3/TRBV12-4	TGTGCCAGCGGAACATTGGACAGGGGGCGAATGGATGAAAAACTGTTTTTT	CASGTLDRGRMDEKLFF
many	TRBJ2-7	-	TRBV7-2	TGTGCCAGCAGGTCTTCGGCAGGCACCTACGAGCAGTACTTC	CASRSSAGTYEQYF
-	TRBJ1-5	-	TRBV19	TGTGCCAGTTGCCAGGGGCAGTATCAGCCCCAGCATTTT	CASCQGQYQPQHF
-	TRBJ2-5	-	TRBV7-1	TGTGCCAGCAGCTCAACCCCTGGAGAGACCCAGTACTTC	CASSSTPGETQYF
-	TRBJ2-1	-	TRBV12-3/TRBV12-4	TGTGCCAGCAGGGAGGAAGGGGATGAGCAGTTCTTC	CASREEGDEQFF
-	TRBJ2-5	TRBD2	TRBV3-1	TGTGCCAGCAGCCAAGTACGGGGGGGCCGGGAGACCCAGTACTTC	CASSQVRGGRETQYF
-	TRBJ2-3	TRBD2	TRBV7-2	TGTGCCAGTGGACTAGCGGGGGTGGATACGCAGTATTTT	CASGLAGVDTQYF
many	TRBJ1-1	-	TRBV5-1	TGCGCCAGCAGCTTAGAGGTCCGCGGAGAAGCTTTCTTT	CASSLEVRGEAFF
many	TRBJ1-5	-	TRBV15	TGTGCCACCAGCAGAGATCACGGAAATCAGCCCCAGCATTTT	CATSRDHGNQPQHF
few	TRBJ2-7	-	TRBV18	TGTGCCAGCTCACCAGGAGCAGGGGTTGCCTTCGAGCAGTACTTC	CASSPGAGVAFEQYF
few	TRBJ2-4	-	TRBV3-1	TGTGCCAGCAGCCCCGGGGAGATGAGGATTCAGTACTTC	CASSPGEMRIQYF
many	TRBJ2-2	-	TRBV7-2	TGTGCCAGCAGCGTCGCCGGGGAGCTGTTTTTT	CASSVAGELFF
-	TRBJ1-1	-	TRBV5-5	TGTGCCAGCAGCCCGGACGCGACAGTGTACACTGAAGCTTTCTTT	CASSPDATVYTEAFF
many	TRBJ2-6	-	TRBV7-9	TGTGCCAGCAGCTTAGTCGGCGGGTCTGGGGCCAACGTCCTGACTTTC	CASSLVGGSGANVLTF
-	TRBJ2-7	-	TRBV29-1	TGCAGCGTTGAGCGGACACAAGGCTCCTACGAGCAGTACTTC	CSVERTQGSYEQYF
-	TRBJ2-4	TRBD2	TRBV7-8	TGTGCCAGCAGCGGACTAGCGGGGAGAGAGCTAGCCAAAAACATTCAGTACTTC	CASSGLAGRELAKNIQYF
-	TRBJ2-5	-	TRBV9	TGTGCCAGCAGCGACCACTTCGGGGGCTGGGAGACCCAGTACTTC	CASSDHFGGWETQYF
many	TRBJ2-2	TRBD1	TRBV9	TGTGCCAGCAGCCTGGACAGGGACACCGGGGAGCTGTTTTTT	CASSLDRDTGELFF
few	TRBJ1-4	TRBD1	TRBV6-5	TGTGCCAGCAGTTACTCGACGTTGGACAGGGCTGAAAAACTGTTTTTT	CASSYSTLDRAEKLFF
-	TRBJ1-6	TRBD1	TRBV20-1	TGCAGTGCTAGAGATAGGGGGCCGGGGTACTATAATTCACCCCTCCACTTT	CSARDRGPGYYNSPLHF
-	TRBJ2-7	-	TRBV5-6	TGTGCCAGCAGCGTCCGGACGGCCCACCCCCTCTACGACGAGCAGTACTTC	CASSVRTAHPLYDEQYF
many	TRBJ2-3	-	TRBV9	TGTGCCAGCAGCGACTCGGGGGGCGGAGCAGATACGCAGTATTTT	CASSDSGGGADTQYF